In this sample, the clone carrying this T cell receptor beta chain turned up many times. What it binds is unknown. The CDR3 has 14 residues. V was clipped by 5 bases and J by 9 bases, with 17 bases between them. CDR1 and CDR2 from the germline V gene are MNHNS and SASEGT. The source of the sample is a study of response to subunit inactivated influenza vaccine. TCRdb called the RT-PCR reads again in MiXCR, with one record for every CDR3 protein. The sample shows hundreds of thousands of distinct CDR3 sequences, roughly 8.2% of them seen only once. Overall study findings and caveats: That few new T cells are recruited by each seasonal influenza vaccination was the authors' suggestion.

The sequencing here drew on PBMCs from blood, taken approximately 25 months after vaccination. The receptor comes from a man between 45 and 75 years old who received an inactivated influenza vaccine. The rearrangement joins TRBV6-1 to TRBJ2-1; no reliable D call. As DNA, the CDR3 is TGTGCCAGCAGTCGCCAAAAGGGTAATTTTGAGCAGTTCTTC. Its protein is CASSRQKGNFEQFF.